What follows is one TCR beta chain and its context. Each participant's cohort was designated according to participant-reported clinical history. The study recruited exposed participants who had met a COVID-19 case within 2 weeks before entry. The entry originates in a study of blood T cell repertoires in COVID-19. Whole-study context: Sources were T cells, B-cell-depleted T cells, or PBMCs; the material itself was cDNA or gDNA.

The CDR3 length is 15 residues. V shed 5 bases and J shed 2 bases, with 14 bases lying between them. Germline CDR1 reads SGHNT; CDR2 reads YENEEA. Measured with immunoSEQ multiplex PCR; TCRdb has only the in-frame clones, and not every one. In the table there are roughly 280,000 clones, 80% to 95% of which are singletons. The source is a man in his forties who had been exposed to COVID-19. Source material: PBMCs or T cells enriched from blood (not recorded which). The V call is TRBV11-3, the J call TRBJ2-3; D is uncertain. CDR3 coding DNA: TGTGCCAGCAGCCCGAATGGGCAGTTCACAGATACGCAGTATTTT. Its translation: CASSPNGQFTDTQYF.